These 27 T cell receptor beta chains share one sample of origin, sequenced in a study of metastatic and nonmetastatic thyroid tumors. None of the patients had undergone any treatment ahead of thyroid surgery. Via MiXCR, TCRdb re-called the PCR reads. The sample lists 28,000 or so clones, approximately 17% occurring once. Sequencing input: blood. These receptors were taken from a female donor with papillary thyroid cancer or a benign thyroid nodule (not recorded which). Some clones in this sample may be carry-over from other donors' samples.

This clone has a count of ten or more. The genes are TRBV10-3 and TRBJ2-7, with TRBD1 matching over 8 bases. The CDR3 runs to 12 residues. With 7 bases clipped from V and 7 bases from J, the junction kept 6 bases outside the gene matches. Germline V gene sequence: CDR1 ENHRY, CDR2 SYGVKD. CDR3 DNA: TGTGCCATCACACAGGGGGAAGGGGAGCAGTACTTC. Translating gives CAITQGEGEQYF.

Sample share makes this clone medium-sized. The chain carries TRBV6-1 and TRBJ2-7; 9 bases line up with TRBD1. Germline values: CDR1 MNHNS, CDR2 SASEGT. J was trimmed by 1 base and V by 7 bases; bases with no gene match: 5. This CDR3 spans 14 amino acids. CDR3 sequence reads: CASNRGQGSYEQYF. The DNA of the CDR3 is TGTGCCAGCAACCGCGGACAGGGGTCCTACGAGCAGTACTTC.

In this sample, this clone turned up many times. The gene calls are TRBV2 and TRBJ1-5, with 9 bases aligning to TRBD1. Trimming removed 6 bases from V and 4 bases from J; junction bases left unmatched: 10. CDR1 is SNHLY, CDR2 FYNNEI, per germline. The CDR3 totals 16 residues. CDR3: CASRPRSTGGNQPQHF. The CDR3 coding sequence is TGTGCCAGCAGACCCCGATCGACAGGGGGAAATCAGCCCCAGCATTTT.

This clone has a count of ten or more. The V gene is TRBV4-1, the J gene TRBJ1-4; 7 nucleotides match TRBD1. CDR1 and CDR2 from the germline V gene are MGHRA and YSYEKL. With 5 bases clipped from V and 6 bases from J, the junction kept 9 bases outside the gene matches. The CDR3 consists of 15 residues. The CDR3 reads CASSARQGEYEKLFF. As DNA, the CDR3 is TGCGCCAGCAGCGCAAGGCAGGGGGAGTATGAAAAACTGTTTTTT.

This clone was observed at least ten times. This chain links TRBV14 with TRBJ2-3, with a weak D call TRBD1 (6 bases). The CDR3 consists of 16 residues. V dropped 9 bases and J dropped 2 bases, with 21 bases sitting between them. In germline, CDR1 is SGHDN, CDR2 FVKESK. Written as DNA, the CDR3 is TGTGCCAGTAGTTCCCCTGGACAGTCATACACAGATACGCAGTATTTT. Translated: CASSSPGQSYTDTQYF.

This clone has more than one count but fewer than ten. The chain combines TRBV27 with TRBJ1-2, with D tentatively TRBD1 (5 bases). Trimming pared 3 bases from V and 8 bases from J, leaving 13 bases between. Per germline, CDR1 MNHEY and CDR2 SMNVEV (reference sequence). The CDR3 totals 13 residues. CDR3 amino acids: CASSLSRGKGYTF. DNA of the CDR3: TGTGCCAGCAGTTTGTCGCGGGGGAAAGGCTACACCTTC.

This clone ranks as medium-sized. The chain carries TRBV11-2 and TRBJ2-2; D not resolved. The ends were cut back, 1 base at V and 6 bases at J, with 9 bases in the middle. The CDR3 length is 14 residues. Germline V gene data show CDR1 as SGHAT and CDR2 as FQNNGV. CDR3: CASSLAGWAGELFF. DNA of the CDR3: TGTGCCAGCAGCTTAGCTGGTTGGGCCGGGGAGCTGTTTTTT. Full variable domain (outside the CDR3, taken from reference TRBV11-2 and TRBJ2-2): EAGVAQSPRYKIIEKRQSVAFWCNPISGHATLYWYQQILGQGPKLLIQFQNNGVVDDSQLPKDRFSAERLKGVDSTLKIQPAKLEDSAVYLCASSLAGWAGELFFGEGSRLTVL.

In its sample, this clone was seen many times. The rearrangement joins TRBV29-1 to TRBJ2-5; D is possibly TRBD2 (6 bases). The CDR3 covers 13 residues. Between the trimmed V and J ends, which lost 5 bases and 5 bases, there was a span of 15 bases. The germline V gene has CDR1 SQVTM and CDR2 ANQGSEA. CDR3 amino acids: CSVLLMAGETQYF. In DNA, the CDR3 is TGCAGCGTTCTCCTTATGGCGGGGGAGACCCAGTACTTC.

This chain joins TRBV3-1 and TRBJ2-6, with TRBD1 matching 10 bases. V shed 3 bases and J 4 bases; nucleotides not matched to a gene: 6. The CDR3 is made up of 17 amino acids. Germline CDR1 and CDR2: LGHDT and YNNKEL (reference sequence). The CDR3 spells CASSQETGGRGANVLTF. Written as DNA, the CDR3 is TGTGCCAGCAGCCAGGAGACAGGGGGCCGAGGGGCCAACGTCCTGACTTTC. The full variable domain, with the rest looked up from reference TRBV3-1 and TRBJ2-6, is DTAVSQTPKYLVTQMGNDKSIKCEQNLGHDTMYWYKQDSKKFLKIMFSYNNKELIINETVPNRFSPKSPDKAHLNLHINSLELGDSAVYFCASSQETGGRGANVLTFGAGSRLTVL.

The CDR3 spells CASSPTIYEQYF. The CDR3 DNA follows: TGTGCCAGCAGCCCCACCATATACGAGCAGTACTTC. The chain couples TRBV14 to TRBJ2-7, with D hard to call. V was trimmed by 4 bases and J by 4 bases, leaving 8 bases between them. Germline values: CDR1 SGHDN, CDR2 FVKESK. CDR3 length: 12 amino acids.

This clone was seen at least ten times. Other nucleotide sequences in the sample specify the same CDR3. This rearrangement joins TRBV24-1 to TRBJ1-1; D ambiguous. From germline, CDR1 is KGHDR and CDR2 SFDVKD. Trimming removed 3 bases from V and 5 bases from J, with 6 bases in between. The CDR3 extends over 12 amino acids. CDR3 residues: CATSDPGTEAFF. The CDR3 DNA reads as TGTGCCACCAGTGATCCGGGGACTGAAGCTTTCTTT.

This clone showed up many times. At one boundary the junction diverges from the germline segment, which might be a read error. This chain uses TRBV7-7 with TRBJ2-1; either TRBD1 or TRBD2 may fit D (5 bases each). Germline values: CDR1 SSHAT, CDR2 FNYEAQ (reference sequence). The CDR3 extends over 13 amino acids. The CDR3 here is CASSLGPGNEQFF. The CDR3, as DNA: TGTGCTAGCAGCTTGGGGCCGGGAAATGAGCAGTTCTTC. Using reference TRBV7-7 and TRBJ2-1 for the parts outside the CDR3, the full variable domain is GAGVSQSPRYKVTKRGQDVTLRCDPISSHATLYWYQQALGQGPEFLTYFNYEAQPDKSGLPSDRFSAERPEGSISTLTIQRTEQRDSAMYRCASSLGPGNEQFFGPGTRLTVL.

This clone was counted ten times or more. The V gene is TRBV5-5, the J gene TRBJ1-4; 8 bases line up with TRBD1. The germline V gene encodes CDR1 SGHKS and CDR2 YYEKEE (reference sequence). With 4 bases clipped from V and 2 bases from J, the junction kept 4 bases outside the gene matches. This CDR3 comprises 15 residues. The CDR3 DNA reads TGTGCCAGCAGCCAGACAGGGGACACTAATGAAAAACTGTTTTTT. Its translation: CASSQTGDTNEKLFF.

This clone was counted at least ten times. This chain links TRBV19 with TRBJ2-7; D gene unclear. The germline CDR1 and CDR2 sequences are LNHDA and SQIVND (reference sequence). Trimming shortened V by 2 bases and J by 5 bases, and 10 bases separated the two germline ends. The CDR3 loop spans 13 amino acids. CDR3 protein: CASSIPGFHEQYF. The DNA of the CDR3 is TGTGCCAGTAGTATACCAGGCTTCCACGAGCAGTACTTC.

This clone came up many times. V gene TRBV29-1 combines with J gene TRBJ1-1; D is undetermined. CDR1 and CDR2 from the germline V gene are SQVTM and ANQGSEA. The V end was cut by 1 base, the J end by 8 bases, with 11 bases between. The CDR3 is made up of 12 amino acids. The CDR3 nucleotides are TGCAGCGTTGAAGTAAGGGAAAAGGAAGCTTTCTTT. Protein sequence: CSVEVREKEAFF.

This clone was picked up many times. J is TRBJ2-5 and V is TRBV14, with 12 bases fitting TRBD2. Germline lookup yields CDR1 SGHDN and CDR2 FVKESK. The CDR3 has 20 residues. The junction had 18 bases not matched to a gene; V was cut back by 3 bases and J by 4 bases. This CDR3 is CASSHRLAGESALMVETQYF. CDR3 coding DNA: TGTGCCAGCAGCCATCGACTAGCGGGAGAGTCGGCCCTTATGGTAGAGACCCAGTACTTC.

For this clone: One junction end does not reproduce the germline sequence, and a read error may be involved. The V and J genes are TRBV6-1 and TRBJ2-6, with unresolved D. This CDR3 region has 15 residues. The V gene's germline CDR1 is MNHNS and CDR2 SASEGT. Here the CDR3 reads CAISGQFPGANVLTF. As DNA, the CDR3 is TGTGCCATCAGTGGGCAGTTCCCTGGGGCCAACGTCCTGACTTTC.

On this clone: A much larger clone differs from this one at a single base, so this may be a read error. Without the conserved terminal phenylalanine or tryptophan, this CDR3 likely stems from a read error. V usage is TRBV10-3 and J usage is TRBJ1-1; D gene ambiguous. This CDR3 spans 12 amino acids. Trimming removed 10 bases from V and 3 bases from J, with 12 bases in between. CDR1 and CDR2 (germline): ENHRY, SYGVKD. The CDR3 nucleotides are TGTGCCACCCGGCTTGGGGACACTGAAGCTTTCCTT. It yields the protein CATRLGDTEAFL.

The chain joins TRBV3-1 to TRBJ2-7, with TRBD1 matching over 9 bases. Germline loops: CDR1 LGHDT, CDR2 YNNKEL (reference sequence). The J segment lost 1 base and the V segment lost 7 bases, leaving 11 bases of the junction unmatched. There are 16 residues in the CDR3. CDR3 coding DNA: TGTGCCAGCATTGCAACCCCGGGACAGGGTTCCTACGAGCAGTACTTC. This encodes CASIATPGQGSYEQYF.

This clone was counted ten times or more. The rearrangement joins TRBV9 to TRBJ1-4; 7 bases align to TRBD1. Germline CDR1 and CDR2: SGDLS and YYNGEE. This CDR3 is 16 amino acids long. The V and J ends lost 4 bases and 4 bases, in that order; junction bases with no gene match: 10. The CDR3 bases are TGTGCCAGCAGCATCCGCCCCGGGACAGTTAATGAAAAACTGTTTTTT. Translation: CASSIRPGTVNEKLFF.

In its sample, this clone was seen a few times. This chain uses TRBV6-1 with TRBJ2-7; 10 nucleotides line up with TRBD1. Per the germline V gene, CDR1 is MNHNS and CDR2 is SASEGT. Trimming cost V 8 bases and J 4 bases; bases outside gene matches: 5. The CDR3 loop spans 13 amino acids. CDR3 in amino acids: CASPGTGDYEQYF. For the CDR3, the DNA is TGTGCCAGCCCCGGGACAGGGGATTACGAGCAGTACTTC.

This clone was observed a few times. J is TRBJ1-6 and V is TRBV20-1; 8 bases map to TRBD1. The CDR3 sequence is 14 residues long. V lost 5 bases and J lost 7; bases outside the gene matches: 7. Germline V gives CDR1 DFQATT, CDR2 SNEGSKA (reference sequence). CDR3 loop: CSARIRTGNSPLHF. CDR3 nucleotide sequence: TGCAGTGCTCGAATAAGGACAGGGAATTCACCCCTCCACTTT.

By share, this clone counts as medium-sized. V usage is TRBV12-3 or TRBV12-4 and J usage is TRBJ2-7; TRBD2 matches 13 bases. V shed 8 bases and J 4 bases; nucleotides not matched to a gene: 8. This CDR3 has 15 amino acids. Here the CDR3 DNA reads TGTGCCAGCGGGCCCGCACTAGCGGGAGGGTACGAGCAGTACTTC. Its translation is CASGPALAGGYEQYF.

This clone has at least ten counts. The V call is TRBV6-2 or TRBV6-3, the J call TRBJ1-5; the D is unclear. Germline V gene lookup returns CDR1 MNHEY and CDR2 SVGEGT. V lost 6 bases and J 6 bases, leaving 12 bases between the germline ends. This CDR3 region has 13 residues. The CDR3 is CASRPLGSQPQHF. CDR3 nucleotide sequence: TGTGCCAGCAGGCCTCTAGGGTCTCAGCCCCAGCATTTT.

In its sample, this clone was seen many times. The chain employs TRBV19 and TRBJ2-1, with D possibly being TRBD1 or TRBD2 (5 bases each). Trimming left V 6 bases short and J 6 bases short, with 12 bases between. Germline V gene data show CDR1 as LNHDA and CDR2 as SQIVND (reference sequence). CDR3 length equals 13 residues. CDR3 nucleotides: TGTGCCAGTAGACTTGGGGGTGGCAATGAGCAGTTCTTC. Protein: CASRLGGGNEQFF. Full variable domain (rest looked up from reference TRBV19 and TRBJ2-1): DGGITQSPKYLFRKEGQNVTLSCEQNLNHDAMYWYRQDPGQGLRLIYYSQIVNDFQKGDIAEGYSVSREKKESFPLTVTSAQKNPTAFYLCASRLGGGNEQFFGPGTRLTVL.

Many counts were recorded for this clone. The chain couples TRBV20-1 to TRBJ2-1; D is unresolved. V lost 1 base, J lost 3 bases, and 10 bases lay in between. Germline values: CDR1 DFQATT, CDR2 SNEGSKA (reference sequence). The CDR3 runs 14 residues. The CDR3 is CSARGLESYNEQFF. Here the CDR3 DNA reads TGCAGTGCTAGAGGACTGGAGAGCTACAATGAGCAGTTCTTC.

This clone came up many times. V gene TRBV20-1 combines with J gene TRBJ2-1, with 10 bases that match TRBD2. Germline lookup yields CDR1 DFQATT and CDR2 SNEGSKA (reference sequence). J lost 8 bases, V lost 5 bases, and 24 bases had no gene match. The CDR3 is 19 residues long. This CDR3 reads CSAPGGPTTSGTPLHEQFF. CDR3 DNA: TGCAGTGCTCCAGGTGGGCCTACTACTAGCGGGACCCCTTTGCATGAGCAGTTCTTC.